This T cell receptor beta chain was profiled in a study of shared clonotypes between healthy human individuals. Sequenced by immunoSEQ multiplex PCR; TCRdb stores in-frame clones only, minus some. Seen here are about 580,000 clones, 95% to 98% observed once, and the top ten hold 0.3%. CDR3 length: 15 amino acids. Trimming left V 5 bases short and J 3 bases short, with 14 bases between. The germline V gene has CDR1 PRHDT and CDR2 FYEKMQ (reference sequence). Selected positively for CCR7 and CD45RO-negative, naive CD8 cells excluded terminally differentiated effector memory CD45RA+ cells. Source material: naive CD8+ T cells sorted from blood. The receptor was derived from a young man in good health. The chain combines TRBV13 with TRBJ2-1, with D possibly being TRBD2 (6 bases). This chain's CDR3 is CASSPPAGRYNEQFF. The CDR3, as DNA: TGTGCCAGCAGCCCTCCGGCGGGGCGCTACAATGAGCAGTTCTTC.